The 8 T cell receptor beta chains listed next were all sequenced from one sample in a study of T cells after yellow fever vaccination. TCRdb re-called the 5' RACE reads with MiXCR, one entry per CDR3 protein. The sample records 500,000 to 650,000 distinct CDR3 sequences, roughly an eighth being singletons. This material consisted of PBMCs, taken on the day of the yellow fever booster vaccination. The receptor set was obtained from a young man who received the YFV17D yellow fever vaccine.

In nucleotides, the CDR3 is TGTGCCAGCACCCAAGGGAGGCCAAGGGGAGAGACCCAGTACTTC. The encoded protein is CASTQGRPRGETQYF. The chain recombines TRBV6-1 with TRBJ2-5, with D maybe TRBD2 (6 bases). Trimming removed 7 bases at V and 4 bases at J, with 19 bases between. Germline lookup yields CDR1 MNHNS and CDR2 SASEGT. This CDR3 has 15 amino acids.

This rearrangement joins TRBV7-9 to TRBJ2-1, with 7 bases lining up with TRBD1. The CDR3 is made up of 16 amino acids. Trimming at V came to 5 bases and at J to 4 bases, leaving 11 bases not matched to a gene. Germline CDR1 is SEHNR and CDR2 is FQNEAQ (reference sequence). The CDR3 reads CASSLLTGVGYNEQFF. In DNA form, the CDR3 reads TGTGCCAGCAGCCTCCTTACAGGGGTAGGGTACAATGAGCAGTTCTTC. The complete variable domain, with remaining parts taken from reference TRBV7-9 and TRBJ2-1, reads DTGVSQNPRHKITKRGQNVTFRCDPISEHNRLYWYRQTLGQGPEFLTYFQNEAQLEKSRLLSDRFSAERPKGSFSTLEIQRTEQGDSAMYLCASSLLTGVGYNEQFFGPGTRLTVL.

The chain is built from TRBV5-8 and TRBJ2-7, with 9 bases matching TRBD1. The germline gives CDR1 SGHTS, CDR2 YDEGEE. The CDR3 has 15 residues. V lost 6 bases and J lost 5; bases outside the gene matches: 12. For the CDR3, the DNA is TGTGCCAGCAAGGGGATGGGACAGGGCTCTAACGAGCAGTACTTC. Translation gives CASKGMGQGSNEQYF.

This clonotype was counted a few times. The rearrangement joins TRBV7-9 to TRBJ2-3; D ambiguous. This CDR3 comprises 15 residues. Germline V CDR1 and CDR2: SEHNR, FQNEAQ (reference sequence). V was shortened by 2 bases and J by 0 bases, with 9 bases between the two germline ends. CDR3 residues: CASSLLRVSTDTQYF. As DNA, the CDR3 is TGTGCCAGCAGCTTACTACGAGTTAGCACAGATACGCAGTATTTT. Looking up the rest from reference TRBV7-9 and TRBJ2-3 gives the full variable domain: DTGVSQNPRHKITKRGQNVTFRCDPISEHNRLYWYRQTLGQGPEFLTYFQNEAQLEKSRLLSDRFSAERPKGSFSTLEIQRTEQGDSAMYLCASSLLRVSTDTQYFGPGTRLTVL.

This clonotype was observed a handful of times. This chain connects TRBV20-1 to TRBJ1-2; D is ambiguous. Trimming took off 6 bases at V and 5 bases at J, with 10 bases between the two ends. The germline CDR1 and CDR2 sequences are DFQATT and SNEGSKA (reference sequence). This CDR3 spans 11 amino acids. Here the CDR3 reads CSATALYGYTF. The CDR3 DNA follows: TGCAGTGCCACCGCTTTATATGGCTACACCTTC.

This clonotype was recorded a few times. This chain connects TRBV2 to TRBJ2-7; 8 bases map to TRBD1. The V gene end was trimmed by 4 bases and the J gene end by 6 bases; junction bases not matched to a gene: 2. Germline CDR1 and CDR2: SNHLY and FYNNEI. This CDR3 spans 12 amino acids. CDR3 sequence (DNA): TGTGCCAGCAGTGGGACAGGGCGCGAGCAGTACTTC. Its protein is CASSGTGREQYF.

The sample holds a few counts of this clonotype. This chain joins TRBV7-2 and TRBJ2-7; D remains ambiguous. V lost 1 base and J lost 0, with 7 bases in between. The CDR3 length is 14 residues. Germline V CDR1 and CDR2: SGHTA, FQGNSA. For the CDR3, the DNA is TGTGCCAGCAGCTTAGTCATCACCTCCTACGAGCAGTACTTC. Its protein product is CASSLVITSYEQYF.

This clonotype was counted only a few times. V usage is TRBV7-6 and J usage is TRBJ2-1; a weak D match, TRBD2 (6 bases). Trimming stripped 0 bases from V and 5 bases from J, with 17 bases between. CDR1 is SGHVS, CDR2 FNYEAQ, per germline. This CDR3 is built from 17 residues. The CDR3 DNA reads as TGTGCCAGCAGCTTAGCCTACAGTGGGGGGTTCGACAATGAGCAGTTCTTC. Its translation is CASSLAYSGGFDNEQFF. Using reference TRBV7-6 and TRBJ2-1 for the parts outside the CDR3, the full variable domain is GAGVSQSPRYKVTKRGQDVALRCDPISGHVSLYWYRQALGQGPEFLTYFNYEAQQDKSGLPNDRFSAERPEGSISTLTIQRTEQRDSAMYRCASSLAYSGGFDNEQFFGPGTRLTVL.